The present T cell receptor beta chain was sequenced within a study of blood T cell repertoires in COVID-19. Study-wide background: COVID-19 samples from acute and convalescent phases originated in the United States, Italy and Spain. T cells, B-cell-depleted T cells, or PBMCs provided the cDNA or gDNA that served as material.

V dropped 0 bases and J dropped 5; count of bases not matched to a gene: 3. There are 17 residues in the CDR3. Germline CDR1 reads GTSNPN; CDR2 reads SVGIG (reference sequence). As processed by the authors: Using reference gene primer amplification, nucleated cell counts were estimated. The table came from immunoSEQ multiplex PCR; TCRdb's copy has only in-frame clones and leaves some out. V and J calls and clone size are as listed in that table; D and trimming were resolved from the DNA. The table includes around 28,000 clones, 65% to 90% detected once. This clone appeared a single time. V and J are TRBV30 and TRBJ2-2; 16 nucleotides line up with TRBD2. The source of this sequence is a human donor in a cohort sampled during active COVID-19. Sequenced material: peripheral blood. The CDR3 reads CAWSVSGLAGGTGELFF. The CDR3 nucleotides are TGTGCCTGGAGTGTTTCGGGACTAGCGGGGGGGACCGGGGAGCTGTTTTTT.